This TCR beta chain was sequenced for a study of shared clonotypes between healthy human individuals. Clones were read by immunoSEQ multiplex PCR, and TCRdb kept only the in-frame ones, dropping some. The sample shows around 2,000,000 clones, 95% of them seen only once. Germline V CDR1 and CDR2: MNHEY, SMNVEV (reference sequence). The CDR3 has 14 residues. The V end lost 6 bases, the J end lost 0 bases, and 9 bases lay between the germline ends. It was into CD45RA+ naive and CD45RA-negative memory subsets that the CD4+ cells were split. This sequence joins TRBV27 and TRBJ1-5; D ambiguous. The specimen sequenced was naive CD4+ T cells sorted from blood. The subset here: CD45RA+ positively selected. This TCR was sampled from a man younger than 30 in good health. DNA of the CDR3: TGTGCCAGCAGCTTCAGGTTTAGCAATCAGCCCCAGCATTTT. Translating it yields CASSFRFSNQPQHF.